The table lists the clone carrying this T cell receptor (beta chain) with a count of one. The data were taken from a study of blood T cell repertoires in COVID-19. As for the study in general: There were acute and convalescent COVID-19 samples, and they came from the United States, Italy and Spain. Sample material is recorded as cDNA or gDNA derived from T cells, B-cell-depleted T cells, or PBMCs.

Source study methods: Estimation of nucleated cell counts was performed using reference gene primer amplification. Profiling relied on immunoSEQ multiplex PCR, and the TCRdb table lists in-frame clones only, not all of them. For V, J and clone size, that table is used; D and trimming come from the DNA. This sample has 200,000 to 250,000 clones, with almost 90% found just once. Trimming removed 3 bases from V and 4 bases from J; junction bases left unmatched: 1. This CDR3 is built from 14 residues. The germline V gene has CDR1 WSHSY and CDR2 SAAADI. Sequencing input: peripheral blood. The receptor was isolated from a young man with active or convalescent COVID-19. The V gene is TRBV10-2, the J gene TRBJ2-2; 8 bases agree with TRBD2. In nucleotides, the CDR3 is TGCGCCAGCAGTGATGGACTAGCCACCGGGGAGCTGTTTTTT. Translation gives CASSDGLATGELFF.